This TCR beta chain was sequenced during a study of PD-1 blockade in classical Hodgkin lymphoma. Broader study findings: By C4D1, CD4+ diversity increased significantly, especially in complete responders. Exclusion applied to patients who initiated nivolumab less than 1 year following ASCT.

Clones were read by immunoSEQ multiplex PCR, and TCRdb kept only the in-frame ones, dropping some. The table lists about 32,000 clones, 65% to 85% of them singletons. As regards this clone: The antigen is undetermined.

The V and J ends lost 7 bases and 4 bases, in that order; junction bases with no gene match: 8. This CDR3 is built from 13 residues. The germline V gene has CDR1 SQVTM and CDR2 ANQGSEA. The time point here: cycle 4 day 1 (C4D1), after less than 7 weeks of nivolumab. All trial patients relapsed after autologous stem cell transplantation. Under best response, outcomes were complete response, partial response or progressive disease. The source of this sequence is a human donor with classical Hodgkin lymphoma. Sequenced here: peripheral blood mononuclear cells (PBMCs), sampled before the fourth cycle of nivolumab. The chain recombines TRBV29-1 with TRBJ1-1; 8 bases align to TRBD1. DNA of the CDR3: TGCAGCGGGTGGACAGGGACGGGCACTGAAGCTTTCTTT. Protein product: CSGWTGTGTEAFF.